Presented here are 15 T cell receptor beta chains from one specimen sequenced in a study of blood T cell repertoires in COVID-19. Profiled with immunoSEQ multiplex PCR; TCRdb holds only in-frame clones, not every one. The sample shows 120,000 or so clones, nearly 90% of them seen only once. The sequenced sample consisted of peripheral blood. All receptors come from a woman of 80 years or more with acute or convalescent COVID-19.

J is TRBJ1-1 and V is TRBV20-1, with TRBD1 as a possible D gene (6 bases). The CDR3 extends over 14 amino acids. V was trimmed by 3 bases and J by 4 bases, leaving 15 bases between them. From germline, CDR1 is DFQATT and CDR2 SNEGSKA (reference sequence). The CDR3 DNA reads TGCAGTGCTAGTCTGTCCGGGGGGCGCACTGAAGCTTTCTTT. It specifies CSASLSGGRTEAFF.

The genes are TRBV6-5 and TRBJ2-6, with a tentative D call TRBD2 (5 bases). This CDR3 contains 15 residues. Trimming cost V 6 bases and J 2 bases, with 11 bases left between them. The germline CDR1 and CDR2 sequences are MNHEY and SVGAGI. CDR3 amino acids: CASRGAKAGANVLTF. CDR3 coding DNA: TGTGCCAGCAGGGGAGCGAAGGCTGGGGCCAACGTCCTGACTTTC.

The chain joins TRBV7-9 to TRBJ1-4; no firm D call. The V end was cut by 3 bases, the J end by 0 bases, with 5 bases between. Germline CDR1 SEHNR, CDR2 FQNEAQ (reference sequence). The CDR3 length is 14 residues. The CDR3 loop is CASSFATTNEKLFF. CDR3 nucleotide sequence: TGTGCCAGCAGCTTTGCGACAACTAATGAAAAACTGTTTTTT.

The chain has TRBV28 and TRBJ2-3, with 12 bases matching TRBD2. The germline CDR1 and CDR2 sequences are MDHEN and SYDVKM. The CDR3 spans 19 residues. The junction had 17 bases not matched to a gene; V was cut back by 6 bases and J by 4 bases. CDR3 nucleotides: TGTGCCAGCAGGGGGATTCGGACTAGCGGGACCATTCGGCCAGATACGCAGTATTTT. It translates to CASRGIRTSGTIRPDTQYF.

The chain is built from TRBV6-5 and TRBJ1-5; possible D gene TRBD1, 5 bases. Trimming shortened V by 6 bases and J by 2 bases, and 8 bases separated the two germline ends. Germline assignment: CDR1 MNHEY and CDR2 SVGAGI. This CDR3 is 13 amino acids long. CDR3 sequence reads: CASRPTGNQPQHF. The CDR3 DNA reads TGTGCCAGCAGACCGACAGGCAATCAGCCCCAGCATTTT.

A single count supports this clone. V and J are TRBV5-8 and TRBJ1-4; 8 bases line up with TRBD1. Germline values: CDR1 SGHTS, CDR2 YDEGEE. J lost 2 bases, V lost 2 bases, and 2 bases had no gene match. This CDR3 is 15 amino acids long. The DNA for the CDR3 is TGTGCCAGCAGCTTCAGGGGGCGCACTAATGAAAAACTGTTTTTT. Its protein product is CASSFRGRTNEKLFF.

V usage is TRBV6-5 and J usage is TRBJ1-4, with TRBD1 as a possible D gene (6 bases). Looked up from germline, CDR1 is MNHEY and CDR2 is SVGAGI. V lost 0 bases to trimming and J lost 8 bases, with 10 bases between them. The CDR3 extends over 14 amino acids. The CDR3: CASSYSGGVEKLFF. In DNA, the CDR3 is TGTGCCAGCAGTTACTCAGGGGGTGTGGAAAAACTGTTTTTT.

The genes are TRBV3-1 (or the pseudogene TRBV3-2) and TRBJ2-7, with 10 positions matching TRBD2. This CDR3 comprises 14 residues. The ends lost 4 bases at V and 2 bases at J; junction bases unmatched: 2. CDR1 and CDR2 from the germline V gene are LGHDT and YNNKEL (reference sequence). CDR3 region: CASSLAGGPYEQYF. For the CDR3, the DNA is TGTGCCAGCAGCCTAGCGGGAGGCCCCTACGAGCAGTACTTC.

The V call is TRBV30, the J call TRBJ1-5; 10 bases agree with TRBD1. Losses at the gene ends were 0 bases for V and 7 bases for J; bases not matched to a gene: 24. Germline V CDR1 and CDR2: GTSNPN, SVGIG (reference sequence). The CDR3 extends over 21 amino acids. CDR3 sequence (DNA): TGTGCCTGGAGTGTACCGGGAAGTGAAGGGACAGGGGAAAAGGAAAGACAGCCCCAGCATTTT. The encoded protein is CAWSVPGSEGTGEKERQPQHF.

This clone was detected a few times. The gene calls are TRBV29-1 and TRBJ2-5; D is possibly TRBD2 (7 bases). Trimming removed 4 bases from V and 5 bases from J, with 17 bases in between. CDR1 and CDR2 from the germline V gene are SQVTM and ANQGSEA. The CDR3 totals 14 residues. CDR3 region: CSVGLGGGTETQYF. For the CDR3, the DNA is TGCAGCGTTGGACTAGGGGGGGGGACGGAGACCCAGTACTTC.

The chain is built from TRBV19 and TRBJ1-2; D unclear. Germline CDR1 is LNHDA and CDR2 is SQIVND (reference sequence). The CDR3 contains 13 residues. The V and J ends lost 3 bases and 4 bases respectively, with 9 bases between them. CDR3 sequence reads: CASSMPGTYGYTF. Written as DNA, the CDR3 is TGTGCCAGTAGTATGCCGGGTACCTATGGCTACACCTTC.

This chain joins TRBV2 and TRBJ2-5; a possible D gene is TRBD1 (5 bases). V was shortened by 5 bases and J by 2 bases, with 9 bases between the two germline ends. Per germline, CDR1 SNHLY and CDR2 FYNNEI. The CDR3 is made up of 13 amino acids. In DNA form, the CDR3 reads TGTGCCAGCAGTAGGGGCTGGCAAGAGACCCAGTACTTC. Protein: CASSRGWQETQYF.

This rearrangement joins TRBV5-8 to TRBJ2-3; D might be TRBD1 (5 bases). The CDR3 consists of 15 residues. V lost 0 bases and J lost 5, with 13 bases in between. Looked up from germline, CDR1 is SGHTS and CDR2 is YDEGEE. The CDR3 nucleotides are TGTGCCAGCAGCTTGGTTCTGGGGCATGGAGATACGCAGTATTTT. Translation gives CASSLVLGHGDTQYF.

This chain links TRBV7-2 with TRBJ1-5; TRBD1 aligns across 7 bases. This CDR3 spans 15 amino acids. CDR1 is SGHTA, CDR2 FQGNSA, per germline. The trim removed 5 bases at V and 0 bases at J, leaving 4 bases unmatched. The CDR3 loop is CASSTGAGSNQPQHF. For the CDR3, the DNA is TGTGCCAGCAGCACAGGGGCGGGTAGCAATCAGCCCCAGCATTTT.

The chain links TRBV28 to TRBJ2-5, with 10 bases identical to TRBD2. Germline CDR1 is MDHEN and CDR2 is SYDVKM. The CDR3 length is 14 residues. With V trimmed by 1 base and J by 7 bases, 3 bases remained unmatched. The chain's CDR3 is CASSLSSGSGTQYF. The CDR3 bases are TGTGCCAGCAGTTTATCTAGCGGGAGCGGGACCCAGTACTTC.